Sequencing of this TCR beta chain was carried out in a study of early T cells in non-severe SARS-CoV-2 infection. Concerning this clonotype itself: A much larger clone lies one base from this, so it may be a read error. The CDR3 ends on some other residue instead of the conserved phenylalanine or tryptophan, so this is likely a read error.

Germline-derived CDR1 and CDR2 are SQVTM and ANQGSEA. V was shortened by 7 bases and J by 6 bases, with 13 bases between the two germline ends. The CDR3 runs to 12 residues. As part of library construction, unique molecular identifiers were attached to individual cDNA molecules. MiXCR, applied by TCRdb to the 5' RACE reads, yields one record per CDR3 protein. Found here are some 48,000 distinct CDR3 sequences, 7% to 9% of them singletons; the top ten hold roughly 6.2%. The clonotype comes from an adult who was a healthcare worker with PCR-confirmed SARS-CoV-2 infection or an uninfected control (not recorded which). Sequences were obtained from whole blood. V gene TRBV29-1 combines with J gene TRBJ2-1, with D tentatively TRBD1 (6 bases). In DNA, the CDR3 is TGCAGCGCGGGACACACTCTCAATGAGCAGTTCTCC. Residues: CSAGHTLNEQFS.